This TCR beta chain appears in the sequencing data of a study of post-analysis software for immune sequencing data. About the research overall: Patients had relapsing-remitting, secondary progressive or progressive-relapsing multiple sclerosis; some lacked subtype.

This clonotype was counted ten times or more. Its antigen is not identified. Study findings and constraints: The five TRBV segments detected at higher frequency in patients than in controls included TRBV5-6, TRBV5-1 and TRBV20-1. Controls significantly exceeded multiple sclerosis patients in normalized Chao1 diversity. Under the F measure, samples that were prepared in one batch clustered strongly together.

TCR beta libraries were prepared from cDNA with unique molecular identifiers. T cells, about 0.85 to 11 million of them, yielded some 500,000 cDNA molecules. In TCRdb, the PCR reads were re-called with MiXCR into one record per CDR3 protein. Here the sample spans around 770,000 distinct CDR3 sequences, more than 45% being singletons. V lost 2 bases and J 4 bases, leaving 10 bases between the germline ends. Germline V gives CDR1 SGHTA, CDR2 FQGNSA. The CDR3 contains 14 residues. The chain carries TRBV7-2 and TRBJ2-3; D tentatively fits TRBD1 or TRBD2 (5 bases each). The source material was blood. The receptor was isolated from a girl aged 10-17 years with multiple sclerosis. CDR3 protein: CASSLKRGADTQYF. DNA for the CDR3: TGTGCCAGCAGCTTAAAGAGAGGGGCAGATACGCAGTATTTT.